This T cell receptor beta chain was retrieved from a study of human T cells and chemical hapten exposure. Time point of the sample: patch test 2, 6 weeks after DPC sensitization. Treatment here: therapeutic diphenylcyclopropenone sensitization with weekly scalp DPC. The CDR3 has 15 amino acids. Losses at the gene ends were 3 bases for V and 9 bases for J; bases not matched to a gene: 10. Looked up from germline, CDR1 is LNHNV and CDR2 is YYDKDF (reference sequence). The library put unique molecular identifiers onto individual cDNA molecules. TCRdb fed the RACE reads into MiXCR, producing one record per CDR3 protein. The repertoire includes a few hundred thousand distinct CDR3 sequences, nearly 6.5% of them detected once, and over 5.5% sits in the top ten.

This clonotype was sampled from a woman aged 18-29 years with alopecia areata. Some clones in this sample may be carry-over from other donors' samples. The gene calls are TRBV15 and TRBJ2-1; TRBD2 matches 8 bases. The material was whole blood, obtained in connection with sensitization to the hapten diphenylcyclopropenone (DPC). CDR3 residues: CATSRAGLEISEQFF. CDR3 DNA: TGTGCCACCAGCAGGGCGGGACTAGAGATAAGTGAGCAGTTCTTC.